Below, one TCR beta chain is given with its context. This entry comes from a study of blood T cell repertoires in COVID-19. About the study: In each case, the material was cDNA or gDNA derived from T cells, B-cell-depleted T cells, or PBMCs.

In the authors' workflow: Cell counts per sample came from amplifying reference gene primers. Using immunoSEQ multiplex PCR, the repertoire was profiled, and TCRdb retains in-frame clones only, with some absent. That table is the source of V, J and clone size, and D and trimming were worked out from the DNA. The table has 300,000 to 350,000 clones, 80% to 95% seen once. Sequenced: peripheral blood. The source of this sequence is a woman under 40 with COVID-19, enrolled during active disease.

Here the CDR3 DNA reads TGTGCCAGCAGCCAGTTAGGGGGCGCGGCGATAACACCTACGGAGCAGTACTTC. It specifies CASSQLGGAAITPTEQYF. The V and J genes are TRBV14 and TRBJ2-7, with TRBD1 matching over 7 bases. Germline trimming cut 3 bases from V and 7 bases from J; bases unmatched to any gene: 21. Per germline, CDR1 SGHDN and CDR2 FVKESK. The CDR3 has 18 residues.